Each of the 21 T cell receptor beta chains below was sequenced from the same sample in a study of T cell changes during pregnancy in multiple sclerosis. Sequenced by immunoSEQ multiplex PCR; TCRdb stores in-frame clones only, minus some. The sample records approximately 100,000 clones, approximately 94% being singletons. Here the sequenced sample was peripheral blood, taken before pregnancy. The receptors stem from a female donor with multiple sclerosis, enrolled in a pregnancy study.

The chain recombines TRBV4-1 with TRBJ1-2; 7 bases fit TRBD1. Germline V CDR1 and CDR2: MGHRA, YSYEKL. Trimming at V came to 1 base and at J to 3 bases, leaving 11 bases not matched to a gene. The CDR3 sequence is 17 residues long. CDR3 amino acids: CASSQVGGGAMDYGYTF. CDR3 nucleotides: TGCGCCAGCAGCCAAGTTGGAGGGGGCGCGATGGACTATGGCTACACCTTC.

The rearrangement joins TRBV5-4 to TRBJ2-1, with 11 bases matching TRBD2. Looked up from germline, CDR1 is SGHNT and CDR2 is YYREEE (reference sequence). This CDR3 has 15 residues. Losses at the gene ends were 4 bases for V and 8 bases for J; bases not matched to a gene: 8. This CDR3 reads CASSPTSGTVHEQFF. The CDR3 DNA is TGTGCCAGCAGCCCGACTAGCGGGACGGTCCATGAGCAGTTCTTC.

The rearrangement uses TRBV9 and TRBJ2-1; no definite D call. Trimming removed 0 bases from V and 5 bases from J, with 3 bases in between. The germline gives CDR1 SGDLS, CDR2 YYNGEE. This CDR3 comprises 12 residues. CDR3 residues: CASSVGNNEQFF. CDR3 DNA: TGTGCCAGCAGCGTAGGTAACAATGAGCAGTTCTTC. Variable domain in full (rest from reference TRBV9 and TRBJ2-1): DSGVTQTPKHLITATGQRVTLRCSPRSGDLSVYWYQQSLDQGLQFLIQYYNGEERAKGNILERFSAQQFPDLHSELNLSSLELGDSALYFCASSVGNNEQFFGPGTRLTVL.

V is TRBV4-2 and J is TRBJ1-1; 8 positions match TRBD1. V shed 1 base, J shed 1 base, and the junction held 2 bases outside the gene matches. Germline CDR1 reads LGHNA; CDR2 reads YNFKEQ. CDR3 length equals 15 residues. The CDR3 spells CASSQGDRRNTEAFF. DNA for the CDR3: TGTGCCAGCAGCCAAGGGGACAGGCGGAACACTGAAGCTTTCTTT.

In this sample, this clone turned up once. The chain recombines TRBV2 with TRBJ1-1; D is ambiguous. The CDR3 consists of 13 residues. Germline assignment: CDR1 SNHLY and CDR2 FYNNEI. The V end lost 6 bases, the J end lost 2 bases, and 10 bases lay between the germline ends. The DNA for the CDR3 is TGTGCCAGCAGGGCCCGGGGTAACACTGAAGCTTTCTTT. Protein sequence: CASRARGNTEAFF. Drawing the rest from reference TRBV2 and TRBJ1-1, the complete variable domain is EPEVTQTPSHQVTQMGQEVILRCVPISNHLYFYWYRQILGQKVEFLVSFYNNEISEKSEIFDDQFSVERPDGSNFTLKIRSTKLEDSAMYFCASRARGNTEAFFGQGTRLTVV.

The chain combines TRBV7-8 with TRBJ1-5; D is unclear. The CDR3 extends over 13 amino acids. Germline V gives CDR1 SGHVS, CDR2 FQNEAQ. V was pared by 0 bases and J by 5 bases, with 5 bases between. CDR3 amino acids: CASSLAGYQPQHF. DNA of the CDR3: TGTGCCAGCAGCTTAGCTGGCTATCAGCCCCAGCATTTT.

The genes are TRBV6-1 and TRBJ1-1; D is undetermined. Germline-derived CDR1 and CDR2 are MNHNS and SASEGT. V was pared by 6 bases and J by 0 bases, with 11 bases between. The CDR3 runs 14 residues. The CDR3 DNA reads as TGTGCCAGCAGGGTAGAACGATTGAACACTGAAGCTTTCTTT. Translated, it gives CASRVERLNTEAFF.

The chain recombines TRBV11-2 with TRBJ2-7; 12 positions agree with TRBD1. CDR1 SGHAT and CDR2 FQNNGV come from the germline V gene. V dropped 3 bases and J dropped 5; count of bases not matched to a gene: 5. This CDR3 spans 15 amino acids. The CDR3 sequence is CASSFGTGGGNEQYF. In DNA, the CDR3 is TGTGCCAGCAGCTTCGGGACAGGGGGCGGGAACGAGCAGTACTTC. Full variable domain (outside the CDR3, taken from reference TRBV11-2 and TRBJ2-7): EAGVAQSPRYKIIEKRQSVAFWCNPISGHATLYWYQQILGQGPKLLIQFQNNGVVDDSQLPKDRFSAERLKGVDSTLKIQPAKLEDSAVYLCASSFGTGGGNEQYFGPGTRLTVT.

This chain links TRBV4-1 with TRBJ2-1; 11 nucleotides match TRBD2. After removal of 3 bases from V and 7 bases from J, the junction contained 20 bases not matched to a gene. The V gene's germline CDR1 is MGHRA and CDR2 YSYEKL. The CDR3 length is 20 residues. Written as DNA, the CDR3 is TGCGCCAGCAGCCAGCGGGAGCAGGGCTCACTAGCGGGAGTGCATAATGAGCAGTTCTTC. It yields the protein CASSQREQGSLAGVHNEQFF.

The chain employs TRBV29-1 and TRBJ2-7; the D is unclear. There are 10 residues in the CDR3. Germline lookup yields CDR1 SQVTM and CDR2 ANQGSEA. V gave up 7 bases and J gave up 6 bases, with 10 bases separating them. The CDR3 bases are TGCAGCGCCTTAGGCGGCGAGCAGTACTTC. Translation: CSALGGEQYF.

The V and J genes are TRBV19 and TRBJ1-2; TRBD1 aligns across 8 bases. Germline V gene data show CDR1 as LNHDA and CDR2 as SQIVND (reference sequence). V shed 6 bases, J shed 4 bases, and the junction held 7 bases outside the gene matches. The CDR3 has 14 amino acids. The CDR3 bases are TGTGCCAGTAGAAACGGAACAGGGGGCTATGGCTACACCTTC. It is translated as CASRNGTGGYGYTF.

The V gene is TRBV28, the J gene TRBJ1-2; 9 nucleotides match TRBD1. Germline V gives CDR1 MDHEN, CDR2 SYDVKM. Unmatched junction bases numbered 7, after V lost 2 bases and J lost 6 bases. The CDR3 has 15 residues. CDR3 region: CASSLPQGAGDGYTF. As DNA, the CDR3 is TGTGCCAGCAGTTTACCACAGGGGGCAGGGGATGGCTACACCTTC.

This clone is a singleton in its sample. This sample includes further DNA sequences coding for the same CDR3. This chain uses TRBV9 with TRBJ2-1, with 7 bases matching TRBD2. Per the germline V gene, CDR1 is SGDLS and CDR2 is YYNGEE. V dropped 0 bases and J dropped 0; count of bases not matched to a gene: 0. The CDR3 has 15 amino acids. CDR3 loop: CASSVGGGSYNEQFF. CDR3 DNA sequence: TGTGCCAGCAGCGTAGGGGGGGGCTCCTACAATGAGCAGTTCTTC.

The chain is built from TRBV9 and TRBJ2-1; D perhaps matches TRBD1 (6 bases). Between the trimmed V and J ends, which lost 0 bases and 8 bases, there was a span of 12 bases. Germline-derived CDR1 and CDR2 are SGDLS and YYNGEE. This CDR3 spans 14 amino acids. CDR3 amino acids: CASSVGAGVYEQFF. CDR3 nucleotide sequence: TGTGCCAGCAGCGTAGGGGCAGGGGTCTATGAGCAGTTCTTC.

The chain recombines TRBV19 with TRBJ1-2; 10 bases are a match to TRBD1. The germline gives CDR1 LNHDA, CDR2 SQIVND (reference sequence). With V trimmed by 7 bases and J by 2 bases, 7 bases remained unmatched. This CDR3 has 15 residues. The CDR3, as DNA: TGTGCCAGTACCAAGGGGACAGGGGAGAACTATGGCTACACCTTC. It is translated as CASTKGTGENYGYTF.

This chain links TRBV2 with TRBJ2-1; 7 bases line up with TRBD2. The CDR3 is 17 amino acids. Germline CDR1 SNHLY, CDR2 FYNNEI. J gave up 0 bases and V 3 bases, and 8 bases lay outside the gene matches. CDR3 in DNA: TGTGCCAGCAGTGATCTCTTTGGGGGGGACTCCTACAATGAGCAGTTCTTC. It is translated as CASSDLFGGDSYNEQFF.

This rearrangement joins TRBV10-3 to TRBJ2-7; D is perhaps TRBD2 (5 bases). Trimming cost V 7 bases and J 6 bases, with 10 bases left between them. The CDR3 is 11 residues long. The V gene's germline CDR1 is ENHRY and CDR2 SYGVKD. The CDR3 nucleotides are TGTGCCATCACTGCGGGCGTCGAGCAGTACTTC. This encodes CAITAGVEQYF.

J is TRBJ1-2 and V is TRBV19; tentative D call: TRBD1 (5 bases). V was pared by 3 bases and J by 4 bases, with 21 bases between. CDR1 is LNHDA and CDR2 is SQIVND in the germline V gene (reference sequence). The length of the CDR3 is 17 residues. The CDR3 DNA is TGTGCCAGTAGTATTAAATTCTGGGGCAGGGTAGTCTATGGCTACACCTTC. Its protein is CASSIKFWGRVVYGYTF.

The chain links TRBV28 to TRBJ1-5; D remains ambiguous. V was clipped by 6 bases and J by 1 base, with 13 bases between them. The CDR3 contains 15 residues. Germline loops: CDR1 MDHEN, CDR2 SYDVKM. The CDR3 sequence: CASRPGPGSNQPQHF. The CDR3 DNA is TGTGCCAGCAGACCCGGCCCGGGGAGCAATCAGCCCCAGCATTTT.

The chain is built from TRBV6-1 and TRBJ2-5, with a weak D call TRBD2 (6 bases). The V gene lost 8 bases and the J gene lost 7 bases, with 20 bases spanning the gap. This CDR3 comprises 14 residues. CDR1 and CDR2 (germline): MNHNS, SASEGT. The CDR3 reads CASRVGGRAGTQYF. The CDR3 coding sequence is TGTGCCAGCCGCGTCGGGGGACGAGCGGGGACCCAGTACTTC.

CDR3 amino acids: CASNQGFPDTQYF. CDR3 coding DNA: TGTGCCTCAAACCAGGGTTTCCCAGATACGCAGTATTTT. The rearrangement uses TRBV6-1 and TRBJ2-3; weak D call: TRBD1 (5 bases). The CDR3 consists of 13 residues. V was clipped by 11 bases and J by 4 bases, with 16 bases between them. Looked up from germline, CDR1 is MNHNS and CDR2 is SASEGT.